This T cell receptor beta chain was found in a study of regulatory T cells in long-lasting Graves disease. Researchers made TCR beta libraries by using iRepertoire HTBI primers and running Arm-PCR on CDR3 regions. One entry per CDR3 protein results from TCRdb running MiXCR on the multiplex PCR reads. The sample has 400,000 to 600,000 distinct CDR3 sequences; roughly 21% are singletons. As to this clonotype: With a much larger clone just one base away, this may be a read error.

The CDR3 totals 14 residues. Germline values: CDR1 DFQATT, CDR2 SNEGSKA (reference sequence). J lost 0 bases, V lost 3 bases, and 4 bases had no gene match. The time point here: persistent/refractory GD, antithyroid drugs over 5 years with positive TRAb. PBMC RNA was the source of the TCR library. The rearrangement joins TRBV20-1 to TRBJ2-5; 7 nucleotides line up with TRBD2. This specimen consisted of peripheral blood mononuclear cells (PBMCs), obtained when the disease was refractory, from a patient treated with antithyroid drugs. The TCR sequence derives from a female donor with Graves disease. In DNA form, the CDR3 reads TGCAGTGCTAGGTTCAGCGGGGACCAAGAGACCCAGTACTTC. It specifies CSARFSGDQETQYF.